This TCR beta chain comes out of a study of cytomegalovirus exposure and HLA in healthy donors. From germline, CDR1 is SNHLY and CDR2 FYNNEI. V shed 8 bases, J shed 9 bases, and the junction held 18 bases outside the gene matches. CDR3 size: 16 residues. A multiplex PCR was run with 60 Vbeta primers and 13 Jbeta primers. The protocol was immunoSEQ multiplex PCR, while the TCRdb copy is restricted to in-frame clones and leaves out a portion. The sample yields approximately 170,000 clones, 77% seen once. The TCR sequence derives from a male donor in good health and CMV-seropositive. Sequencing input: PBMCs. V is TRBV2 and J is TRBJ2-5; 10 bases line up with TRBD2. The CDR3 region has the DNA TGTGCCAGCGTTCGAGGAGGACTAGCGGCCTTTTCGGCCCAGTACTTC. Translation gives CASVRGGLAAFSAQYF.